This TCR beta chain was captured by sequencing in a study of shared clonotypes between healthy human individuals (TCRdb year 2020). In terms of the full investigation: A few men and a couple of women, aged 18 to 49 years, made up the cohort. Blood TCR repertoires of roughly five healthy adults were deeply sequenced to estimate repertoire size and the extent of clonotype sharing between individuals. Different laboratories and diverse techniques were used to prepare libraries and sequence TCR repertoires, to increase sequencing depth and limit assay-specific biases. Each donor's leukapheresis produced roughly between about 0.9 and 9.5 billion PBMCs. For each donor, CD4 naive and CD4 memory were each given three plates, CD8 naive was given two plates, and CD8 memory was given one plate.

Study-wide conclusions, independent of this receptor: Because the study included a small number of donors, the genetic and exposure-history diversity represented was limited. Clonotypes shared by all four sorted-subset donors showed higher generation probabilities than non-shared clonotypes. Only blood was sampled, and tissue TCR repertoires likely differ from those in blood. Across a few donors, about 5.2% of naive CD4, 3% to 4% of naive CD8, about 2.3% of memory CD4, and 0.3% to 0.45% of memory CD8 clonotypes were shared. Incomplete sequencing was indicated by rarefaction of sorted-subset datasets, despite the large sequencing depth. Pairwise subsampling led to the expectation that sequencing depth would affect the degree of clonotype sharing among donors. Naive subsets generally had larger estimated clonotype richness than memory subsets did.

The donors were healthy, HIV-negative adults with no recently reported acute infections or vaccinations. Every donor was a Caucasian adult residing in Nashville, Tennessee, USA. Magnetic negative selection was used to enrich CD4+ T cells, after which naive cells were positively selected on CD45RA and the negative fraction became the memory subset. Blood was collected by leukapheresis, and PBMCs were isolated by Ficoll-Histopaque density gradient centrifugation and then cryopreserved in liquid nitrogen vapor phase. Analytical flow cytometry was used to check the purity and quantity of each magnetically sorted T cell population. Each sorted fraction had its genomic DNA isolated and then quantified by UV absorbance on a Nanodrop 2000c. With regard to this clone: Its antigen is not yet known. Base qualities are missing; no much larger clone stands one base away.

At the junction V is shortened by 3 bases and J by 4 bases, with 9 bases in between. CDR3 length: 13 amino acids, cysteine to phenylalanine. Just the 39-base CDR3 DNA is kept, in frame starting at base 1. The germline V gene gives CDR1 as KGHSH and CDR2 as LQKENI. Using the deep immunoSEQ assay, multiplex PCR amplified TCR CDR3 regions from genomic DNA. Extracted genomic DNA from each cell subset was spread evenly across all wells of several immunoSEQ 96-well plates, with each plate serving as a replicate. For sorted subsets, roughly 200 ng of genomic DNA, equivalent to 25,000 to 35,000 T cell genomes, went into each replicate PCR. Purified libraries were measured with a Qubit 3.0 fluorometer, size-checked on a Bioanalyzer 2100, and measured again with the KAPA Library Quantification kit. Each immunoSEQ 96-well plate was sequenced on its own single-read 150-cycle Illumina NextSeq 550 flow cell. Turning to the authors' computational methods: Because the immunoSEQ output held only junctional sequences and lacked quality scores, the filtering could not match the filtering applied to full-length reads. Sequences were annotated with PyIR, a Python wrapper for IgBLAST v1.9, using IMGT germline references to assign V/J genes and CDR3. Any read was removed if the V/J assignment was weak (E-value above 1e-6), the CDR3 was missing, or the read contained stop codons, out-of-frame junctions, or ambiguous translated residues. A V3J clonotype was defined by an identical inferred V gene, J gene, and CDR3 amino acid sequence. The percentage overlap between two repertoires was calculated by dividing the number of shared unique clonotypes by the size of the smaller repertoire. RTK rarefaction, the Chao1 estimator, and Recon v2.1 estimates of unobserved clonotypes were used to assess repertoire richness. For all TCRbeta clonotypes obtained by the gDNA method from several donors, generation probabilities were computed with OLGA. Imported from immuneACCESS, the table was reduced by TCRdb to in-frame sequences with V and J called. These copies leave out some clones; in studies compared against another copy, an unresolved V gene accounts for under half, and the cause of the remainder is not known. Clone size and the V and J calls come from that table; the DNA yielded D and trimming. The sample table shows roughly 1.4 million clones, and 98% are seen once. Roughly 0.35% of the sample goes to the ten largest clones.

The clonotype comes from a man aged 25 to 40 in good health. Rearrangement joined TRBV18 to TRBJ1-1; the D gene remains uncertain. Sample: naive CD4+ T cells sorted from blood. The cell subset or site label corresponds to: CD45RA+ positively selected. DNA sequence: TGTGCCAGCTCACCCGGACCCCCCACTGAAGCTTTCTTT. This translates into CASSPGPPTEAFF.